This is a list of T cell receptor beta chains from one sample in a study of early T cells in non-severe SARS-CoV-2 infection. Each CDR3 protein gets one entry after TCRdb re-called the 5' RACE reads with MiXCR. This sample carries tens of thousands of distinct CDR3 sequences, approximately 3.9% of them seen once, and the ten largest clones take approximately 4.4%. The sample was whole blood. The receptors derive from an adult who was a healthcare worker with PCR-confirmed SARS-CoV-2 infection or an uninfected control (not recorded which). Both conserved end residues are part of each CDR3.

j_call v_call cdr3_aa
TRBJ2-5 TRBV20-1 CSAKTSGRETQYF
TRBJ1-3 TRBV30 CAWSVNGRNTIYF
TRBJ1-1 TRBV7-9 CASSLGQGRGGTEAFF
TRBJ1-1 TRBV5-1 CASSLGHPNTEAFF
TRBJ2-1 TRBV7-9 CASTQRGGEHNEQFF
TRBJ2-1 TRBV3-1 CASSLREGGEQFF
TRBJ2-3 TRBV5-1 CASSGDFTDTQYF
TRBJ2-2 TRBV27 CASSLSGGATGELFF
TRBJ1-1 TRBV25-1 CASSEKTEAFF
TRBJ2-2 TRBV3-1 CASSLQGPANTGELFF
TRBJ2-1 TRBV12-3/TRBV12-4 CASTRQVEQFF
TRBJ1-2 TRBV29-1 CSVDYPGQGSYYGYTF
TRBJ2-7 TRBV20-1 CSARDRGEYEQYF
TRBJ2-7 TRBV5-1 CASSLGTASYEQYF
TRBJ2-1 TRBV21-1 CASSNAGGRYNEQFF
TRBJ2-1 TRBV24-1 CATSDLTSRGREQFF
TRBJ2-5 TRBV23-1 CASITPLASETQYF
TRBJ2-1 TRBV11-2 CASRPISGGAHNEQFF
TRBJ1-1 TRBV21-1 CASSEKVLRRSMNTEAFF
TRBJ2-7 TRBV5-1 CASSFGTTTYEQYF
TRBJ2-2 TRBV24-1 CAAESRVSNTGELFF